These T cell receptor beta chains were read from a single sample in a study of T cell repertoires in cytomegalovirus infection. One entry per CDR3 protein results from TCRdb running MiXCR on the reads. This table holds about 360,000 distinct CDR3 sequences, 18% found once. Sequenced sample: PBMCs. The receptor source for this set is a human donor in good health (CMV status not recorded). Some clones in this sample may be carry-over from other donors' samples. Both conserved end residues are part of each CDR3. The order of the fields is D gene, J gene, V gene, clone size, CDR3 protein, CDR3 DNA. D genes are given only for firm matches. Size tells how often a clone was seen (once, few, many) or the class of an expanded clone, and some rows leave it out.

NA,TRBJ2-1,TRBV6-6,NA,CASSTPGESNEQFF,TGTGCCAGCAGCACTCCAGGGGAATCTAATGAGCAGTTCTTC
NA,TRBJ2-3,TRBV7-9,many,CASSLSGPTDTQYF,TGTGCCAGCAGCTTAAGCGGGCCTACAGATACGCAGTATTTT
NA,TRBJ1-1,TRBV12-3/TRBV12-4,NA,CASSSPYAGSGMNTEAFF,TGTGCCAGCAGTTCCCCCTACGCAGGGTCGGGCATGAACACTGAAGCTTTCTTT
NA,TRBJ2-5,TRBV2,NA,CASSVAAGEETQYF,TGTGCCAGCAGTGTAGCGGCAGGGGAGGAGACCCAGTACTTC
TRBD1,TRBJ2-3,TRBV4-1,few,CASSQDQTGDGDTQYF,TGCGCCAGCAGCCAAGACCAGACAGGGGATGGGGATACGCAGTATTTT
NA,TRBJ2-5,TRBV7-2,many,CASSLAGGLTETQYF,TGTGCCAGCAGCTTAGCTGGGGGGCTAACGGAGACCCAGTACTTC
NA,TRBJ1-5,TRBV7-2,many,CASSARDGSNQPQHF,TGTGCCAGCAGCGCCCGGGATGGGAGCAATCAGCCCCAGCATTTT
TRBD2,TRBJ2-7,TRBV12-3/TRBV12-4,NA,CASSDPLGREGNEQYF,TGTGCCAGCAGTGATCCCCTAGGCAGGGAGGGGAACGAGCAGTACTTC
TRBD1,TRBJ2-7,TRBV19,NA,CASSIRPGTGVEQYF,TGTGCCAGTAGTATCCGTCCCGGGACAGGGGTCGAGCAGTACTTC
NA,TRBJ1-4,TRBV7-2,many,CASSLDYRANEKLFF,TGTGCCAGCAGCTTAGACTACAGGGCTAATGAAAAACTGTTTTTT
TRBD1,TRBJ2-7,TRBV12-3/TRBV12-4,NA,CASSTGTGNNEQYF,TGTGCCAGCAGTACCGGGACAGGCAACAACGAGCAGTACTTC
NA,TRBJ2-7,TRBV7-2,many,CASSPRGSGYEQYF,TGTGCCAGCAGCCCTCGGGGTAGCGGCTACGAGCAGTACTTC
NA,TRBJ1-5,TRBV28,NA,CASSYGTGQPQHF,TGTGCCAGCAGTTACGGGACCGGACAGCCCCAGCATTTT
TRBD2,TRBJ2-7,TRBV7-8,NA,CASSSTSGASYEQYF,TGTGCCAGCAGCTCCACCAGCGGGGCCTCCTACGAGCAGTACTTC
TRBD2,TRBJ2-2,TRBV6-6,NA,CASRRTSGRVLNTGELFF,TGTGCCAGCAGGCGGACTAGCGGGAGGGTACTGAACACCGGGGAGCTGTTTTTT
TRBD2,TRBJ2-2,TRBV7-9,NA,CASTMTSGSTATGELFF,TGTGCCAGCACCATGACTAGCGGGAGTACGGCTACCGGGGAGCTGTTTTTT
TRBD1,TRBJ1-1,TRBV4-1,NA,CASSKRQGYTEAFF,TGCGCCAGCAGCAAAAGACAGGGGTACACTGAAGCTTTCTTT